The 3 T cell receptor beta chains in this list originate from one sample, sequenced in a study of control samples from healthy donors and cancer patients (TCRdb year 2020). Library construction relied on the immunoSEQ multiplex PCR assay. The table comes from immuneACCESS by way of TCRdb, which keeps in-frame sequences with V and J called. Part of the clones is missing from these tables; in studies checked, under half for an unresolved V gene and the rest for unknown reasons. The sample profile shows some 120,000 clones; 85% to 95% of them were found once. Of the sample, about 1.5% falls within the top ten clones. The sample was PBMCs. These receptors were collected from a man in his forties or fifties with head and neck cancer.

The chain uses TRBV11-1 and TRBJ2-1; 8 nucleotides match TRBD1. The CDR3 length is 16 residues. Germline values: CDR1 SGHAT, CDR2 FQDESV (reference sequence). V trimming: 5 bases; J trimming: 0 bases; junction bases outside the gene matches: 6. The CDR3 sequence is CASSKLTGGSYNEQFF. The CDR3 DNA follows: TGTGCCAGCAGCAAACTAACAGGGGGCTCCTACAATGAGCAGTTCTTC.

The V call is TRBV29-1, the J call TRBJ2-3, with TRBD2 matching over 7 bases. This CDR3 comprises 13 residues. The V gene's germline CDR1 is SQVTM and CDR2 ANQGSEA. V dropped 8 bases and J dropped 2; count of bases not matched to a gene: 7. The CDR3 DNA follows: TGCAGCCCGGTCCGGGGGGACACAGATACGCAGTATTTT. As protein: CSPVRGDTDTQYF.

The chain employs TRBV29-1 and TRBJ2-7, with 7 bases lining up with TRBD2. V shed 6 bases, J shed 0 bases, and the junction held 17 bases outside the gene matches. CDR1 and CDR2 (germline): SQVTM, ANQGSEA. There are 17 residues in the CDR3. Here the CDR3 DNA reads TGCAGCGTCCGACAAACCCGGGGGGATGAGGTCTCCTACGAGCAGTACTTC. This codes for CSVRQTRGDEVSYEQYF.